These 12 T cell receptor beta chains came from one sample sequenced in a study of monozygotic twins with inflammatory bowel disease. TCRdb reprocessed the 5' RACE reads, with one entry per CDR3 protein and no DNA. The repertoire table contains approximately 400,000 distinct CDR3 sequences. The sample consisted of blood. The receptors were sampled from a human donor with ulcerative colitis or Crohn's disease, or a healthy co-twin of an affected twin (not recorded which).

The rearrangement uses TRBV5-1 and TRBJ1-6. CDR3 length equals 20 residues. Germline CDR1 reads SGHRS; CDR2 reads YFSETQ. CDR3 sequence reads: CASSSSVGKTSSSYNSPLHF. Supplemented by reference TRBV5-1 and TRBJ1-6, the full variable domain reads KAGVTQTPRYLIKTRGQQVTLSCSPISGHRSVSWYQQTPGQGLQFLFEYFSETQRNKGNFPGRFSGRQFSNSRSEMNVSTLELGDSALYLCASSSSVGKTSSSYNSPLHFGNGTRLTVT.

This chain connects TRBV7-2 to TRBJ2-5. In germline, CDR1 is SGHTA, CDR2 FQGNSA. CDR3 length: 13 amino acids. The chain's CDR3 is CASSVRPPETQYF.

The chain links TRBV7-2 to TRBJ1-2; the D call of TRBD1 rests on TCRdb alone, since no DNA is present to check it. Germline V gene lookup returns CDR1 SGHTA and CDR2 FQGNSA. This CDR3 is built from 13 residues. The CDR3 sequence: CASSSAGGSGYTF. Drawing the rest from reference TRBV7-2 and TRBJ1-2, the complete variable domain is GAGVSQSPSNKVTEKGKDVELRCDPISGHTALYWYRQSLGQGLEFLIYFQGNSAPDKSGLPSDRFSAERTGGSVSTLTIQRTQQEDSAVYLCASSSAGGSGYTFGSGTRLTVV.

This sequence joins TRBV11-2 and TRBJ2-3; with no DNA, the TCRdb D assignment of TRBD2 cannot be verified. This CDR3 has 12 residues. Germline V gene data show CDR1 as SGHAT and CDR2 as FQNNGV. The CDR3 is CASSPLGNTQYF.

The rearrangement links TRBV7-3 to TRBJ2-1; TCRdb proposes TRBD1, but this gene call is untestable without DNA. In germline, CDR1 is SGHTA, CDR2 FQGTGA. The CDR3 contains 14 residues. The CDR3 sequence is CASSLTGGDNEQFF.

The V gene is TRBV5-1, the J gene TRBJ2-2; no DNA is available, so the TRBD2 call from TCRdb remains unchecked. Germline V gene data show CDR1 as SGHRS and CDR2 as YFSETQ. The CDR3 length is 13 residues. This CDR3 reads CASSLVVYGELFF. Full variable domain (rest looked up from reference TRBV5-1 and TRBJ2-2): KAGVTQTPRYLIKTRGQQVTLSCSPISGHRSVSWYQQTPGQGLQFLFEYFSETQRNKGNFPGRFSGRQFSNSRSEMNVSTLELGDSALYLCASSLVVYGELFFGEGSRLTVL.

This chain joins TRBV29-1 and TRBJ2-7; TCRdb outputs TRBD1, but without DNA this stays unchecked. CDR1 is SQVTM, CDR2 ANQGSEA, per germline. This CDR3 is 12 amino acids long. The CDR3 spells CSVLQGAGEQYF.

The genes are TRBV6-1 and TRBJ2-1; without DNA, the TCRdb call of TRBD1 cannot be checked. Germline CDR1 and CDR2: MNHNS and SASEGT. The CDR3 runs 14 residues. The chain's CDR3 is CASSTGRQGVEQFF.

This chain uses TRBV4-2 with TRBJ2-2. CDR3 size: 14 residues. Germline V gene sequence: CDR1 LGHNA, CDR2 YNFKEQ. The CDR3 sequence: CASSQDSYTGELFF.

This rearrangement joins TRBV5-1 to TRBJ1-1; there is no DNA to check the TCRdb D call of TRBD1. The CDR3 sequence is 15 residues long. Per germline, CDR1 SGHRS and CDR2 YFSETQ. The CDR3 region is CASSFRQGTNTEAFF. Complete variable domain (other parts from reference TRBV5-1 and TRBJ1-1): KAGVTQTPRYLIKTRGQQVTLSCSPISGHRSVSWYQQTPGQGLQFLFEYFSETQRNKGNFPGRFSGRQFSNSRSEMNVSTLELGDSALYLCASSFRQGTNTEAFFGQGTRLTVV.

The chain is built from TRBV4-3 and TRBJ2-1; TCRdb names TRBD1, which stays unverified in the absence of DNA. From germline, CDR1 is LGHNA and CDR2 YSLEER. The CDR3 runs to 14 residues. Here the CDR3 reads CASSQDSQGNEQFF.

V and J are TRBV15 and TRBJ2-7. CDR3 length: 13 amino acids. In germline, CDR1 is LNHNV, CDR2 YYDKDF (reference sequence). CDR3 loop: CATSSPGSYEQYF.